The present entry profiles one T cell receptor (beta chain) with its context. What antigen it recognizes has not been identified. Base qualities are not provided; no much larger clone lies one nucleotide away. The sample carries other DNA sequences with the same CDR3. This sample is drawn from a study of T cell responses to AZD1222 COVID-19 vaccine (dated by TCRdb to the early 2020s). In terms of the full investigation: TCR sequencing covered roughly 230 trial participants: 200 to 210 given two doses of AZD1222 and 26 given two doses of MenACWY control vaccine. Enrollment into the trials was organized by age into subgroups of 18-55, 56-69 and 70-plus years, and those subgroups contained about 160, 30 and 59 TCR-sequenced participants, respectively.

The CDR3 regions of human TCRbeta chains were analyzed by immunosequencing. As for how the authors treated the data: Repertoire TCRs were matched against a reference library of SARS-CoV-2-specific TCRs generated with the MIRA antigen-specificity platform. Breadth was defined as the fraction of unique TCRs that were SARS-CoV-2-associated. Depth was defined as the fraction of total T cells that were SARS-CoV-2-associated. Each spike-specific TCR was assigned to its reactive spike region and to a CD4 or CD8 class using the MIRA data. Log10-transformed breadth and depth values were compared by one-way ANOVA with Sidak's multiple comparisons tests. The table comes from immuneACCESS by way of TCRdb, which keeps in-frame sequences with V and J called. Part of the clones is missing from these tables; in studies checked, under half for an unresolved V gene and the rest for unknown reasons. V, J and clone size reflect that table, while D and trimming were determined from the DNA. The sample has about 180,000 clones on record, 85% to 90% of them singletons. In total, the top ten clones hold 9.5% to 13% of the sample.

Here is what the overall study found, with its caveats: Because no samples from the day 14 peak response were available, repertoires could be characterized only after the peak T cell response. Vaccine-associated CD4 TCRs spanned the whole spike protein, with dominant responses in regions 160-218 and 743-854. Nearly half of unique spike-specific TCRs reportedly recognized epitopes outside regions mutated in the B.1.351 and B.1.1.7 variants. The 56-69-year group was small, and its depth increase did not reach significance, likely because of low power. Only five or six AZD1222 recipients were SARS-CoV-2 seropositive at baseline, limiting conclusions about previously exposed vaccinees. Participants were mostly white British and included more females than males, and it was suggested by the authors that clonal diversity may have been underestimated. A significant rise in spike-specific TCR breadth and depth was observed after two AZD1222 doses relative to day 0 and relative to MenACWY recipients.

Taken from cysteine to phenylalanine, the CDR3 has 14 residues. CDR3 DNA only is kept here, 42 bases in frame from base 1. Trimming leaves V shorter by 2 bases and J shorter by 3 bases, with the junction holding 2 bases beyond the gene matches. The CDR1 and CDR2 encoded by the germline V gene are SGHRS and YFSETQ. This sample's time point label indicates: about 28 days (+/-7) after the second vaccine dose. AZD1222 recipients given second doses at about 4 weeks or at about 12 weeks were pooled, since spike-specific TCR depth and breadth were not found to differ between the two schedules. Samples from vaccinated people were obtained from the UK trials COV001 and COV002, which included a single-blind randomized controlled phase 2/3 trial of AZD1222 (ChAdOx1 nCoV-19) in healthy adults. For TCRbeta chain sequencing, PBMC samples from trial participants were taken at day 0 and at day 28 after the second dose.

This receptor was identified in an adult who received the AZD1222 COVID-19 vaccine. Here the chain combines TRBV5-1 and TRBJ2-7; the junction holds 10 bases that match TRBD1. The sequencing used peripheral blood, collected 28 days after the second AZD1222 dose. The DNA sequence reads TGCGCCAGCAGCTTAGGACAGGGGGTCTACGAGCAGTACTTC. Its coded protein is CASSLGQGVYEQYF. Beyond the CDR3, the reference TRBV5-1 and TRBJ2-7 genes provide the residues; the full variable domain reads: KAGVTQTPRYLIKTRGQQVTLSCSPISGHRSVSWYQQTPGQGLQFLFEYFSETQRNKGNFPGRFSGRQFSNSRSEMNVSTLELGDSALYLCASSLGQGVYEQYFGPGTRLTVT.